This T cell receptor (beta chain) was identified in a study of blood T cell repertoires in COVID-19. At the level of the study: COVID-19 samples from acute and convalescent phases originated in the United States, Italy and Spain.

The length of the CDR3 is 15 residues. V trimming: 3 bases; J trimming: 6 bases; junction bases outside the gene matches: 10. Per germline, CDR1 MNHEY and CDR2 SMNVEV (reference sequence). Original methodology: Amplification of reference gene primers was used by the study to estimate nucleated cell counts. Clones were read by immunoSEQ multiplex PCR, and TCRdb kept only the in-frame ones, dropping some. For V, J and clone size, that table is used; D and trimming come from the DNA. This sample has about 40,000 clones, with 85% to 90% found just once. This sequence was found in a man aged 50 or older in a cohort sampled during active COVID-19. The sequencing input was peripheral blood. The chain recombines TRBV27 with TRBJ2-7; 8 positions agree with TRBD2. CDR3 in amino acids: CASSLKGLDFSEQYV. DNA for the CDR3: TGTGCCAGCAGTTTGAAGGGACTAGATTTTTCCGAGCAGTACGTC.